A single TCR beta chain is shown here with its context. Antigen: not known. The data were obtained in a study of T-cell memory formation after mild COVID-19. Study-wide results and caveats: Some clones that responded were present in memory (sampled pre-infection), which suggests cross-reactive memory joined. Contracting CD4+ clones lay largely in CM and EM, with CD8+ ones residing in EMRA.

UMIs and sample barcodes were carried by the TCR alpha and TCR beta cDNA libraries that 5'RACE produced using constant-segment primers. TCRdb analysed the 5' RACE reads with MiXCR anew, one entry per CDR3 protein. The profile shows roughly 370,000 distinct CDR3 sequences, 15% to 20% of them singletons. V lost 2 bases to trimming and J lost 1 base, with 11 bases between them. The CDR3 runs to 15 residues. Looked up from germline, CDR1 is SGHTA and CDR2 is FQGNSA. This sequence joins TRBV7-2 and TRBJ1-1; D uncertain. This clonotype originated in a man between 18 and 29 years old who had mild COVID-19 (a few samples of this study predate the infection). Cell type and time point are not known. Sequencing was done on a sample of PBMCs or a T cell subset sorted from them (not recorded which). CDR3 sequence: CASSLSSRWNTEAFF. DNA for the CDR3: TGTGCCAGCAGCTTATCGTCTAGGTGGAACACTGAAGCTTTCTTT.